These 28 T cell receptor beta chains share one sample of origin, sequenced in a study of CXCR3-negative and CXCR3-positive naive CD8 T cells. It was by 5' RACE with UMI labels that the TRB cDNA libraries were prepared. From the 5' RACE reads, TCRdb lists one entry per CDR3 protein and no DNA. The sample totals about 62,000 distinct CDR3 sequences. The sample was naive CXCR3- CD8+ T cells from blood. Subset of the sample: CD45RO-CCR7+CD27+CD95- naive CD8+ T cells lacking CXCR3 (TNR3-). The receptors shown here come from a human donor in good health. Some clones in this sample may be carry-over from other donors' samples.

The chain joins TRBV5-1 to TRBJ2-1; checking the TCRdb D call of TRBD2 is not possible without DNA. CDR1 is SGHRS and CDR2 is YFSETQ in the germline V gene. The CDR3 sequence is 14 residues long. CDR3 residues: CASQMSGGHNEQFF.

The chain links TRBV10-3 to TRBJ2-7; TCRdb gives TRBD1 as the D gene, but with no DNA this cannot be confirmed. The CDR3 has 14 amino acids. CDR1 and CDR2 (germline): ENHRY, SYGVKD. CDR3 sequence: CAISGSDSTYEQYF.

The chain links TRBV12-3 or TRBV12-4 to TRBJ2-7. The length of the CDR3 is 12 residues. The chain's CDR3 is CASSLGFYEQYF.

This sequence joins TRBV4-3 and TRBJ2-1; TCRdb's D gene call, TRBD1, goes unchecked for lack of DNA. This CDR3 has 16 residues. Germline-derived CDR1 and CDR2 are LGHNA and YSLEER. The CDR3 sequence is CASSQGSGTPQDEQFF.

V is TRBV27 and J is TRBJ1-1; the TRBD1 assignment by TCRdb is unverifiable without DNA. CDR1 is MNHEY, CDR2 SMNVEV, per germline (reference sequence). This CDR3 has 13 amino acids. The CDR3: CASSTGLYTEAFF.

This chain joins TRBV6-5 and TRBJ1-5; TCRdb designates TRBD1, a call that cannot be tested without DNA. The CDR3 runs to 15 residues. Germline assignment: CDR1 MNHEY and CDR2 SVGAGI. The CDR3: CASSYSLTGNQPQHF.

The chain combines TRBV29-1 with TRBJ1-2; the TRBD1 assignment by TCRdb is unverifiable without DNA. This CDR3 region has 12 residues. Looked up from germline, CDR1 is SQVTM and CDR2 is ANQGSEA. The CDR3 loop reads CSVPRGDYGYTF. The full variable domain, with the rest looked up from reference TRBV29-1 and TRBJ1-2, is SAVISQKPSRDICQRGTSLTIQCQVDSQVTMMFWYRQQPGQSLTLIATANQGSEATYESGFVIDKFPISRPNLTFSTLTVSNMSPEDSSIYLCSVPRGDYGYTFGSGTRLTVV.

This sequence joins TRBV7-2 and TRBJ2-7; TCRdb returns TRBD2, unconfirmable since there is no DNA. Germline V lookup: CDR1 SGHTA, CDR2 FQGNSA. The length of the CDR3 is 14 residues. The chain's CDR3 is CASDTGTSDYEQYF.

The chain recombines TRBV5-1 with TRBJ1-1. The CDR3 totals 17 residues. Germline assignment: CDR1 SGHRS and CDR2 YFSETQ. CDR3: CASRAGGFGFMNTEAFF.

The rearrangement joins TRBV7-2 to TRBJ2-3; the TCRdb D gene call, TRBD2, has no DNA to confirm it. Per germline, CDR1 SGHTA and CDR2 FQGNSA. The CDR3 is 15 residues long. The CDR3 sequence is CASSSLAGAPDTQYF.

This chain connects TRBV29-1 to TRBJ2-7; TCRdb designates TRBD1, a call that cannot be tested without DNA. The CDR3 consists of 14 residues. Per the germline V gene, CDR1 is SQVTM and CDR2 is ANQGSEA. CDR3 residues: CSAVSGRTPSEQYF.

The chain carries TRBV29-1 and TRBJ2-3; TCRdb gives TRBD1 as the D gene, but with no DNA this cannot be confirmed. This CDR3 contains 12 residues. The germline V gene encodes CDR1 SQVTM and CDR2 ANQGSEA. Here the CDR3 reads CSSTGFPDTQYF.

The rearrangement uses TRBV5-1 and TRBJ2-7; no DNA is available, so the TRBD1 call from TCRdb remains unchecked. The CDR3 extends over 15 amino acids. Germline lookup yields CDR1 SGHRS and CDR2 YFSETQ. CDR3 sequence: CASSSSHTRDNEQYF. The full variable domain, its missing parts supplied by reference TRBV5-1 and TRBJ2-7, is KAGVTQTPRYLIKTRGQQVTLSCSPISGHRSVSWYQQTPGQGLQFLFEYFSETQRNKGNFPGRFSGRQFSNSRSEMNVSTLELGDSALYLCASSSSHTRDNEQYFGPGTRLTVT.

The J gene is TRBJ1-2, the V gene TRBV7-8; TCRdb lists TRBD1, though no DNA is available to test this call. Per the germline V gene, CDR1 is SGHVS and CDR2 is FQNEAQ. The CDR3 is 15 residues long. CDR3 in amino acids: CASSLTADSVDGYTF. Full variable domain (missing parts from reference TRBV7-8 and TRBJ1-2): GAGVSQSPRYKVAKRGQDVALRCDPISGHVSLFWYQQALGQGPEFLTYFQNEAQLDKSGLPSDRFFAERPEGSVSTLKIQRTQQEDSAVYLCASSLTADSVDGYTFGSGTRLTVV.

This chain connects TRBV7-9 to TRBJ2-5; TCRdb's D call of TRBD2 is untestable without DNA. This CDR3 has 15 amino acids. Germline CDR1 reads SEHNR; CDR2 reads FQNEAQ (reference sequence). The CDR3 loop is CASSSRQRERETQYF.

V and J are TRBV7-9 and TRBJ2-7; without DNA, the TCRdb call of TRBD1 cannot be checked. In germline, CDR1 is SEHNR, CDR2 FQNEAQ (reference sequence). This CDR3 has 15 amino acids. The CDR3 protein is CASSPAWGKFYEQYF.

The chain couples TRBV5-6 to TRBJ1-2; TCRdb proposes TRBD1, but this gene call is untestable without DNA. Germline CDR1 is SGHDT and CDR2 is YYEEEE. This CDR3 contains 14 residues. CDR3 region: CASSAGTGSYGYTF.

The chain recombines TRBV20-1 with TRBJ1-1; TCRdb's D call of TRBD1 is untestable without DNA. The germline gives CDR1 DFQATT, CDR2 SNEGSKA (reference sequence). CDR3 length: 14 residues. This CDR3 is CSTHEDSLNTEAFF.

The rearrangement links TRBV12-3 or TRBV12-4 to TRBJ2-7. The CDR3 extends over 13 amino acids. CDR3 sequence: CASSTDLYPEQYF.

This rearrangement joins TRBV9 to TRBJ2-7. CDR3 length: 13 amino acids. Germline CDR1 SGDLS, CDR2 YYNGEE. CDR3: CASSVEETYEQYF. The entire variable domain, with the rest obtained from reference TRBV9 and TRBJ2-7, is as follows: DSGVTQTPKHLITATGQRVTLRCSPRSGDLSVYWYQQSLDQGLQFLIQYYNGEERAKGNILERFSAQQFPDLHSELNLSSLELGDSALYFCASSVEETYEQYFGPGTRLTVT.

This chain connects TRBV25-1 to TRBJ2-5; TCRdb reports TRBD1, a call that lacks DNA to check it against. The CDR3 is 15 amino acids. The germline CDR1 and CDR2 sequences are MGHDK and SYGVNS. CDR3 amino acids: CASSERTGYQETQYF. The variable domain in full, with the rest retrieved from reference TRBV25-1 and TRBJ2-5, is EADIYQTPRYLVIGTGKKITLECSQTMGHDKMYWYQQDPGMELHLIHYSYGVNSTEKGDLSSESTVSRIRTEHFPLTLESARPSHTSQYLCASSERTGYQETQYFGPGTRLLVL.

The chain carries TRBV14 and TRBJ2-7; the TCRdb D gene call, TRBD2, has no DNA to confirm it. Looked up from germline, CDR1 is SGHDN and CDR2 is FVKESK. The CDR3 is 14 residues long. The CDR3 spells CASSQGIHPPEQYF.

CDR3 loop: CASSFSERGEQYF. The chain links TRBV7-9 to TRBJ2-7; with no DNA, the TCRdb D assignment of TRBD1 cannot be verified. The CDR3 has 13 amino acids. Germline lookup yields CDR1 SEHNR and CDR2 FQNEAQ (reference sequence).

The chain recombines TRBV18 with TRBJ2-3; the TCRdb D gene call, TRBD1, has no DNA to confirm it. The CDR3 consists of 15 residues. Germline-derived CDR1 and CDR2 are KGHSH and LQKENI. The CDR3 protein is CASSPGDRSTDTQYF.

The CDR3 sequence: CSARQGVTEAFF. The chain carries TRBV20-1 and TRBJ1-1; TCRdb picks TRBD1, but there is no DNA to check that call. Germline CDR1 reads DFQATT; CDR2 reads SNEGSKA (reference sequence). The CDR3 has 12 residues.

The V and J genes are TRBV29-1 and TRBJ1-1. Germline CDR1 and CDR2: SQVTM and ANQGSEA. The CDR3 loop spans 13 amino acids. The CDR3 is CSAYSPMNTEAFF. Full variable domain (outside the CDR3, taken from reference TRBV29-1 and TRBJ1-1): SAVISQKPSRDICQRGTSLTIQCQVDSQVTMMFWYRQQPGQSLTLIATANQGSEATYESGFVIDKFPISRPNLTFSTLTVSNMSPEDSSIYLCSAYSPMNTEAFFGQGTRLTVV.

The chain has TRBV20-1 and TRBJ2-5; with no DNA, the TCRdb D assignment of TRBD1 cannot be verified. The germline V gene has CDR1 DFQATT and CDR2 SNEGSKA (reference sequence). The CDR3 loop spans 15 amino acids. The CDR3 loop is CSARDGDTGWETQYF.

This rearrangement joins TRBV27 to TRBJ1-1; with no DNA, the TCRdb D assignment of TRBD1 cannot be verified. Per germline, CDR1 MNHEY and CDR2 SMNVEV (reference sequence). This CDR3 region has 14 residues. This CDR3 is CASSLSLGGTEAFF.